The present T cell receptor (beta chain) was sequenced within a study of beta chain features in type 1 diabetes. This clone was counted ten times or more. What it recognizes is unknown. Germline V gene sequence: CDR1 LNHDA, CDR2 SQIVND (reference sequence). With 5 bases removed from V and 4 bases from J, the gap between germline ends came to 12 bases. The CDR3 has 14 residues. Isolated RNA was reverse transcribed in full, so expressed TCRB transcripts were sequenced. The method was immunoSEQ multiplex PCR; TCRdb's version includes in-frame clones alone and lacks a portion of them. Found here are roughly 170,000 clones, around an eighth of them singletons; the top ten hold 0.5% to 0.75%. Study-level findings and limits: Across all four CD4+ subsets, people with type 1 diabetes showed modestly shorter TCRB CDR3s.

This TCR came from a woman aged 18 to 35 in good health. The gene calls are TRBV19 and TRBJ2-1; tentatively, D is TRBD1 (6 bases). The sequencing sample was made of central memory CD4+ T cells from blood. This CDR3 is CASSGMDSYNEQFF. CDR3 DNA: TGTGCCAGTAGTGGCATGGACAGTTACAATGAGCAGTTCTTC.